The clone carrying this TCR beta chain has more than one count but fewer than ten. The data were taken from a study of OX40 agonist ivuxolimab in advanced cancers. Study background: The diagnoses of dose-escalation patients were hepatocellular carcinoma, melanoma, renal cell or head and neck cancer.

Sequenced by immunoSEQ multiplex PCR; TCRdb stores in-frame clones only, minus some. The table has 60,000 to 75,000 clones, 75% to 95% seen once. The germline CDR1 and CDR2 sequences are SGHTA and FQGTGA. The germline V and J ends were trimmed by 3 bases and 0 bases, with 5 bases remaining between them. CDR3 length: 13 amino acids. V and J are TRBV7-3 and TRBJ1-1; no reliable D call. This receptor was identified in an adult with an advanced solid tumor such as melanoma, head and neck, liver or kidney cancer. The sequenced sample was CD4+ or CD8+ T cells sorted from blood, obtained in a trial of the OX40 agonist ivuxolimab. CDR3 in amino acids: CASSFRMNTEAFF. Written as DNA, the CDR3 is TGTGCCAGCAGCTTCCGGATGAACACTGAAGCTTTCTTT.